This T cell receptor (beta chain) derives from a study of technical replicates of blood from a few donors. Germline V gene lookup returns CDR1 MRHNA and CDR2 SNTAGT. Trimming cost V 2 bases and J 0 bases; bases outside gene matches: 15. CDR3 length: 21 residues. This table comes from immunoSEQ multiplex PCR, and its TCRdb copy is limited to in-frame clones, with some not included. The sample gives over 55,000 clones, over 75% of which show up once; around 4.9% is in the top ten. The clonotype was recovered from a human donor in good health. Some clones in this sample may be carry-over from other donors' samples. V usage is TRBV6-4 and J usage is TRBJ2-3, with 12 bases matching TRBD2. The sequencing sample was made of PBMCs. The CDR3 region has the DNA TGTGCCAGCAGTGACCTAACTAGCGGGAGGCCCGGAGGCTCTAGCACAGATACGCAGTATTTT. This sequence encodes CASSDLTSGRPGGSSTDTQYF.